The 27 T cell receptor beta chains reported below all come from one sample, sequenced in a study of shared clonotypes between healthy human individuals. Here immunoSEQ multiplex PCR was the method, and the copy in TCRdb shows in-frame clones only, minus some. The sample records some 2 million clones, 85% to 95% being singletons. The specimen was naive CD4+ T cells sorted from blood. Subset indicated: CD45RA+ positively selected. The receptors shown here come from a man aged 18 to 29 in good health.

The chain is built from TRBV2 and TRBJ2-7, with D unclear. Germline V lookup: CDR1 SNHLY, CDR2 FYNNEI. CDR3 length equals 13 residues. V was cut by 10 bases and J by 6 bases, with 19 bases left in between. DNA for the CDR3: TGTGCCACCTCCCCCGACACGGAAGGCGAGCAGTACTTC. Amino acid sequence: CATSPDTEGEQYF.

This clone is a singleton in its sample. The chain joins TRBV5-1 to TRBJ2-3; 11 bases are a match to TRBD2. The CDR3 runs 15 residues. The J segment lost 4 bases and the V segment lost 8 bases, leaving 9 bases of the junction unmatched. Germline assignment: CDR1 SGHRS and CDR2 YFSETQ. The CDR3 here is CASGTGTSGSDTQYF. CDR3 in DNA: TGCGCCAGTGGGACCGGGACTAGCGGATCAGATACGCAGTATTTT. Complete variable domain (other parts from reference TRBV5-1 and TRBJ2-3): KAGVTQTPRYLIKTRGQQVTLSCSPISGHRSVSWYQQTPGQGLQFLFEYFSETQRNKGNFPGRFSGRQFSNSRSEMNVSTLELGDSALYLCASGTGTSGSDTQYFGPGTRLTVL.

The rearrangement joins TRBV5-1 to TRBJ2-7; D unclear. The CDR3 has 14 amino acids. Trimming took 1 base from V and 3 from J, leaving 11 bases between them. Per the germline V gene, CDR1 is SGHRS and CDR2 is YFSETQ. CDR3 sequence reads: CASSLITTNYEQYF. Here the CDR3 DNA reads TGCGCCAGCAGCTTGATAACGACCAACTACGAGCAGTACTTC.

V is TRBV10-3 and J is TRBJ1-3; D remains ambiguous. CDR3 size: 16 residues. Germline lookup yields CDR1 ENHRY and CDR2 SYGVKD. V was pared by 2 bases and J by 4 bases, with 15 bases between. The CDR3 region is CAISEARKGSGNTIYF. The CDR3 nucleotides are TGTGCCATCAGTGAGGCAAGGAAAGGGTCCGGAAACACCATATATTTT.

This clone was recorded only once. This sequence joins TRBV18 and TRBJ2-1; tentatively, D is TRBD1 (5 bases). Germline V gene sequence: CDR1 KGHSH, CDR2 LQKENI. The V and J ends lost 3 bases and 0 bases respectively, with 9 bases between them. The CDR3 has 15 residues. CDR3 sequence: CASSPDKYSYNEQFF. CDR3 nucleotide sequence: TGTGCCAGCTCACCGGACAAATACTCCTACAATGAGCAGTTCTTC.

As regards this clone: Other DNA sequences in this specimen translate into the identical CDR3. The V and J genes are TRBV7-9 and TRBJ1-1; D is ambiguous. This CDR3 has 13 amino acids. V lost 4 bases and J 1 base, leaving 7 bases between the germline ends. Germline assignment: CDR1 SEHNR and CDR2 FQNEAQ (reference sequence). CDR3 protein: CASSSGGNTEAFF. The CDR3 nucleotides are TGTGCCAGCAGCTCCGGAGGGAACACTGAAGCTTTCTTT.

The V and J genes are TRBV14 and TRBJ2-2; D is unclear. The ends were cut back, 1 base at V and 3 bases at J, with 6 bases in the middle. The CDR3 spans 14 residues. In germline, CDR1 is SGHDN, CDR2 FVKESK. The CDR3 nucleotides are TGTGCCAGCAGCCAAGCCCGGTACACCGGGGAGCTGTTTTTT. It translates to CASSQARYTGELFF.

The chain uses TRBV11-3 and TRBJ1-1; no firm D call. The V end was cut by 2 bases, the J end by 0 bases, with 4 bases between. CDR3 length equals 13 residues. CDR1 SGHNT and CDR2 YENEEA come from the germline V gene. In DNA, the CDR3 is TGTGCCAGCAGCTTATTCTTGAACACTGAAGCTTTCTTT. It codes for CASSLFLNTEAFF.

This chain links TRBV5-4 with TRBJ1-4; D not certain. Germline CDR1 is SGHNT and CDR2 is YYREEE (reference sequence). The CDR3 sequence is 15 residues long. Trimming pared 0 bases from V and 8 bases from J, leaving 14 bases between. In DNA, the CDR3 is TGTGCCAGCAGCTTGGGTGGCGTGTCCGGCGAAAAACTGTTTTTT. It specifies CASSLGGVSGEKLFF.

The chain recombines TRBV10-2 with TRBJ2-5; tentative D call: TRBD1 (6 bases). The V end lost 9 bases, the J end lost 4 bases, and 12 bases lay between the germline ends. The germline V gene has CDR1 WSHSY and CDR2 SAAADI. The CDR3 runs 12 residues. CDR3 DNA sequence: TGCGCCAGTGGGGGCTCTTCAGAGACCCAGTACTTC. This encodes CASGGSSETQYF.

V usage is TRBV27 and J usage is TRBJ2-2; either TRBD1 or TRBD2 may supply D (5 bases each). CDR3 length equals 15 residues. Germline loops: CDR1 MNHEY, CDR2 SMNVEV (reference sequence). V was clipped by 4 bases and J by 0 bases, with 9 bases between them. CDR3 coding DNA: TGTGCCAGCAGTTCCGGGACGACGAACACCGGGGAGCTGTTTTTT. Protein product: CASSSGTTNTGELFF.

The chain couples TRBV28 to TRBJ1-1; D not certain. The V end lost 7 bases, the J end lost 1 base, and 16 bases lay between the germline ends. CDR3 length: 15 amino acids. Germline CDR1 and CDR2: MDHEN and SYDVKM. Here the CDR3 reads CASTEGRRGNTEAFF. CDR3 DNA: TGTGCCAGCACCGAAGGGAGGCGCGGGAACACTGAAGCTTTCTTT.

The chain uses TRBV7-9 and TRBJ1-1; maybe TRBD1 (5 bases). V was trimmed by 1 base and J by 0 bases, leaving 15 bases between them. This CDR3 region has 17 residues. From germline, CDR1 is SEHNR and CDR2 FQNEAQ (reference sequence). The CDR3: CASSLDRWGEMNTEAFF. DNA of the CDR3: TGTGCCAGCAGCTTAGACAGGTGGGGAGAAATGAACACTGAAGCTTTCTTT.

This clone was observed a handful of times. Other DNA variants within this sample encode the same CDR3. This chain uses TRBV30 with TRBJ1-2; D not certain. CDR1 is GTSNPN and CDR2 is SVGIG in the germline V gene (reference sequence). Trimming removed 4 bases from V and 2 bases from J, with 5 bases in between. The CDR3 is 11 residues long. In DNA, the CDR3 is TGTGCCTGGACGGGGAACTATGGCTACACCTTC. Translating gives CAWTGNYGYTF.

The rearrangement joins TRBV9 to TRBJ2-5; 8 bases are a match to TRBD2. CDR3 size: 15 residues. Germline CDR1 SGDLS, CDR2 YYNGEE. With 0 bases clipped from V and 5 bases from J, the junction kept 6 bases outside the gene matches. The CDR3 nucleotides read TGTGCCAGCAGCGTAGGCCCGGGAGGGTGGGAGACCCAGTACTTC. Encoded protein: CASSVGPGGWETQYF.

This clone was seen once. This specimen includes other DNA sequences encoding the same CDR3. The V and J genes are TRBV18 and TRBJ2-7; weak D call: TRBD1 (6 bases). The ends were cut back, 3 bases at V and 4 bases at J, with 10 bases in the middle. The CDR3 has 13 residues. The germline V gene has CDR1 KGHSH and CDR2 LQKENI. The DNA of the CDR3 is TGTGCCAGCTCACCTGGACAGACTTACGAGCAGTACTTC. As protein: CASSPGQTYEQYF.

This chain's CDR3 is CASGLVRERASTDTQYF. In DNA form, the CDR3 reads TGTGCTAGTGGTTTGGTACGGGAGCGGGCTAGCACAGATACGCAGTATTTT. The chain links TRBV12-5 to TRBJ2-3; weak D call: TRBD2 (6 bases). Per the germline V gene, CDR1 is LGHNT and CDR2 is FRNRAP. The ends were cut back, 0 bases at V and 0 bases at J, with 13 bases in the middle. The length of the CDR3 is 17 residues.

This rearrangement joins TRBV7-2 to TRBJ2-6, with D possibly being TRBD2 (7 bases). Germline CDR1 reads SGHTA; CDR2 reads FQGNSA. Deletions cut 3 bases from V and 4 bases from J, with 22 bases between. This CDR3 spans 19 amino acids. The CDR3 coding sequence is TGTGCCAGCAGCTTCCGGTTGGCGGCGGGGGCTGAGGGGGCCAACGTCCTGACTTTC. Amino acids: CASSFRLAAGAEGANVLTF. The variable domain in full, with the rest retrieved from reference TRBV7-2 and TRBJ2-6, is GAGVSQSPSNKVTEKGKDVELRCDPISGHTALYWYRQSLGQGLEFLIYFQGNSAPDKSGLPSDRFSAERTGGSVSTLTIQRTQQEDSAVYLCASSFRLAAGAEGANVLTFGAGSRLTVL.

This chain's CDR3 is CASALNRGATDTQYF. CDR3 nucleotide sequence: TGCGCCAGCGCCTTGAACAGGGGTGCCACAGATACGCAGTATTTT. V is TRBV5-1 and J is TRBJ2-3; 7 bases line up with TRBD1. CDR1 and CDR2 from the germline V gene are SGHRS and YFSETQ. With 7 bases clipped from V and 2 bases from J, the junction kept 10 bases outside the gene matches. The length of the CDR3 is 15 residues. Filled out from reference TRBV5-1 and TRBJ2-3, the complete variable domain reads KAGVTQTPRYLIKTRGQQVTLSCSPISGHRSVSWYQQTPGQGLQFLFEYFSETQRNKGNFPGRFSGRQFSNSRSEMNVSTLELGDSALYLCASALNRGATDTQYFGPGTRLTVL.

The rearrangement uses TRBV2 and TRBJ2-5, with 14 bases fitting TRBD2. Germline CDR1 and CDR2: SNHLY and FYNNEI. Unmatched junction bases numbered 10, after V lost 1 base and J lost 9 bases. This CDR3 is 17 amino acids long. CDR3 in DNA: TGTGCCAGCAGTGAAGGACTAGCGGGAGGGCCTCTTGAGGCCCAGTACTTC. Its protein is CASSEGLAGGPLEAQYF.

The rearrangement uses TRBV6-1 and TRBJ1-2; 11 bases map to TRBD1. Looked up from germline, CDR1 is MNHNS and CDR2 is SASEGT. V was pared by 3 bases and J by 8 bases, with 14 bases of the junction left unmatched. The CDR3 runs to 17 residues. DNA for the CDR3: TGTGCCAGCAGTGATCCGGGACAGGGGGGAAGGTCCTCCGGCTACACCTTC. Translating gives CASSDPGQGGRSSGYTF.

The rearrangement links TRBV18 to TRBJ2-2; 14 nucleotides match TRBD2. The CDR3 runs to 18 residues. The ends lost 5 bases at V and 5 bases at J; junction bases unmatched: 10. Germline CDR1 KGHSH, CDR2 LQKENI. As DNA, the CDR3 is TGTGCCAGCTCATCGGGACTAGCGGGGGCCTCAGGGACCGGGGAGCTGTTTTTT. Protein product: CASSSGLAGASGTGELFF. The full variable domain, with the rest looked up from reference TRBV18 and TRBJ2-2, is NAGVMQNPRHLVRRRGQEARLRCSPMKGHSHVYWYRQLPEEGLKFMVYLQKENIIDESGMPKERFSAEFPKEGPSILRIQQVVRGDSAAYFCASSSGLAGASGTGELFFGEGSRLTVL.

The CDR3 sequence is CASSLSTGTSYEQYF. CDR3 DNA: TGTGCCAGCAGCTTAAGCACAGGGACTTCCTACGAGCAGTACTTC. V is TRBV11-2 and J is TRBJ2-7; D possibly matches TRBD1 or TRBD2 (6 bases each). The germline CDR1 and CDR2 sequences are SGHAT and FQNNGV. Trimming took off 2 bases at V and 1 base at J, with 12 bases between the two ends. The CDR3 runs 15 residues. The entire variable domain, with the rest obtained from reference TRBV11-2 and TRBJ2-7, is as follows: EAGVAQSPRYKIIEKRQSVAFWCNPISGHATLYWYQQILGQGPKLLIQFQNNGVVDDSQLPKDRFSAERLKGVDSTLKIQPAKLEDSAVYLCASSLSTGTSYEQYFGPGTRLTVT.

This clone was counted between two and nine times. Other DNA sequences in the same sample also yield this CDR3. This sequence joins TRBV5-1 and TRBJ1-5, with unresolved D. The CDR3 contains 14 residues. The V gene's germline CDR1 is SGHRS and CDR2 YFSETQ. V lost 0 bases and J lost 0, with 4 bases in between. The CDR3 region is CASSLDTSNQPQHF. CDR3 DNA sequence: TGCGCCAGCAGCTTGGATACTAGCAATCAGCCCCAGCATTTT. The entire variable domain, with the rest obtained from reference TRBV5-1 and TRBJ1-5, is as follows: KAGVTQTPRYLIKTRGQQVTLSCSPISGHRSVSWYQQTPGQGLQFLFEYFSETQRNKGNFPGRFSGRQFSNSRSEMNVSTLELGDSALYLCASSLDTSNQPQHFGDGTRLSIL.

V is TRBV27 and J is TRBJ2-7; 9 bases fit TRBD1. Trimming at V came to 5 bases and at J to 2 bases, leaving 4 bases not matched to a gene. Germline loops: CDR1 MNHEY, CDR2 SMNVEV (reference sequence). This CDR3 comprises 14 residues. CDR3 DNA: TGTGCCAGCAGTCCTAGGACAGGGGCCTACGAGCAGTACTTC. It codes for CASSPRTGAYEQYF.

This clone was recorded a few times. V gene TRBV4-3 combines with J gene TRBJ2-1; TRBD2 aligns across 10 bases. The V gene's germline CDR1 is LGHNA and CDR2 YSLEER. The CDR3 contains 16 residues. The J segment lost 9 bases and the V segment lost 4 bases, leaving 12 bases of the junction unmatched. For the CDR3, the DNA is TGCGCCAGCAGCCGCACGGAGGCTAGCGGGAGCGGTGAGCAGTTCTTC. This translates into CASSRTEASGSGEQFF.

The CDR3 here is CASASPGASTEAFF. The CDR3 nucleotides are TGTGCCAGCGCCTCGCCGGGGGCAAGCACTGAAGCTTTCTTT. V gene TRBV5-4 combines with J gene TRBJ1-1; perhaps TRBD1 as D (6 bases). The CDR3 has 14 amino acids. In germline, CDR1 is SGHNT, CDR2 YYREEE (reference sequence). With 7 bases removed from V and 4 bases from J, the gap between germline ends came to 17 bases.